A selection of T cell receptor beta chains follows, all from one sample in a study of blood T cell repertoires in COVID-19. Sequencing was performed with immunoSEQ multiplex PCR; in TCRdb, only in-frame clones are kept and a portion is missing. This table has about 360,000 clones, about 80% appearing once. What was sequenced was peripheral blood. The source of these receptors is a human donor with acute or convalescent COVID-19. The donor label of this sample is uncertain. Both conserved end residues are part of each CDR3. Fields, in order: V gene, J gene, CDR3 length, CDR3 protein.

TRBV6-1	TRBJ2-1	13	CASSEFPKNEQFF
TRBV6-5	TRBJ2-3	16	CASSFDRPQAADTQYF
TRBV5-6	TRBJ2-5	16	CASSRMGPLYQAGQYF
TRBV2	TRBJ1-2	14	CASSERDRGYGYTF
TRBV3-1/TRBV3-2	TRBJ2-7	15	CASSQEPRFSYEQYF
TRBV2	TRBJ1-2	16	CASSSVRGRDAYGYTF
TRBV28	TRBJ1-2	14	CASSLYPTGFGYTF
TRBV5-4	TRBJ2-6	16	CASSPRRQLGANVLTF
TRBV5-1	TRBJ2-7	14	CASSPEAPFYEQYF
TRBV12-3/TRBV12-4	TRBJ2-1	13	CASRHSINNEQFF
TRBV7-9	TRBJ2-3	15	CASIPKRRLSDTQYF
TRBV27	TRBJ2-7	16	CASSSSVWTGGYEQYF
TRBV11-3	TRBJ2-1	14	CASSLVASGGEQFF
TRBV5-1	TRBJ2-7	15	CASSLGQTGSYEQYF
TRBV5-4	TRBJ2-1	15	CASSQLALANNEQFF
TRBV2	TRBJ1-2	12	CASSPQGYGYTF
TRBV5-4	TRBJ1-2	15	CASSQANRGNYGYTF
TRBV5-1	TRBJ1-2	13	CASRGTGTDGYTF
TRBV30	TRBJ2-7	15	CAWSGQGAVSYEQYF
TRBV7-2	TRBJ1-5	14	CASSLSGANQPQHF
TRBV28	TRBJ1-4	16	CASSSGTLTTNEKLFF
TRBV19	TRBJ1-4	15	CASSAPGSLNEKLFF
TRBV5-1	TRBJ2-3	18	CASSPTPPGTGRTDTQYF
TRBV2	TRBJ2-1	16	CASSEVRTSRDNEQLF
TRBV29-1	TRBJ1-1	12	CSADLGGTEAFF
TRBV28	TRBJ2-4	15	CASTDPPGAKNIQYF
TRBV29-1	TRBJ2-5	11	CSVSYGETQYF
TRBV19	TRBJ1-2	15	CASSFNGFPDYGYTF
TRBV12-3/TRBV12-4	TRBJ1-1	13	CASRPRRDTEAFF
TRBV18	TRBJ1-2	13	CASSPEPGNGYTF
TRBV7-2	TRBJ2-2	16	CASSDKDLFFTGELFF
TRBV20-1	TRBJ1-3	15	CSASAGGRSGNTIYF
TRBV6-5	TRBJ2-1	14	CASSYRVWANEQFF
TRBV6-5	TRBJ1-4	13	CASSRTEIEKLFF